Below are 14 T cell receptor beta chains sequenced from a single sample in a study of T cells after yellow fever vaccination. TCRdb redid the calling of the 5' RACE reads with MiXCR, one entry per CDR3 protein. The sample has roughly 250,000 distinct CDR3 sequences, roughly 13% seen once. Sample: CD4+ T cells sorted from PBMCs, taken 45 days after the yellow fever booster vaccination. Source of these receptors: a man aged 30 to 39 who received the YFV17D yellow fever vaccine.

About this clonotype: Just one base apart from a much larger clone, this may be a read error. This sequence joins TRBV10-3 and TRBJ2-7, with D tentatively TRBD1 (6 bases). Per germline, CDR1 ENHRY and CDR2 SYGVKD. V was cut by 4 bases and J by 0 bases, with 13 bases left in between. This CDR3 contains 15 residues. As DNA, the CDR3 is TGTGCCATCAGTGCAAACCTGGACAGCTCCTACGAGCAGTACTTC. Residues: CAISANLDSSYEQYF.

The chain uses TRBV6-1 and TRBJ2-7; D gene uncertain. Trimming cost V 6 bases and J 3 bases, with 12 bases left between them. CDR3 length: 13 residues. Germline lookup yields CDR1 MNHNS and CDR2 SASEGT. The CDR3 DNA reads TGTGCCAGCAGCTCCCAAAGGAGCTACGAGCAGTACTTC. Translation: CASSSQRSYEQYF.

The chain combines TRBV27 with TRBJ2-3, with D tentatively TRBD1 (6 bases). V was cut by 7 bases and J by 6 bases, with 17 bases left in between. Germline lookup yields CDR1 MNHEY and CDR2 SMNVEV (reference sequence). CDR3 length: 14 residues. CDR3 DNA: TGTGCCAGCATGGCGCCCGGGACAAAGGATACGCAGTATTTT. Protein sequence: CASMAPGTKDTQYF.

This clonotype was observed many times. J is TRBJ2-7 and V is TRBV18; 11 nucleotides match TRBD2. The V gene end was trimmed by 1 base and the J gene end by 8 bases; junction bases not matched to a gene: 13. The CDR3 contains 17 residues. Per germline, CDR1 KGHSH and CDR2 LQKENI. CDR3 loop: CASSPQATSGSFIKQYF. As DNA, the CDR3 is TGTGCCAGCTCACCACAAGCTACTAGCGGGAGTTTTATCAAGCAGTACTTC. Full variable domain (remainder filled in from reference TRBV18 and TRBJ2-7): NAGVMQNPRHLVRRRGQEARLRCSPMKGHSHVYWYRQLPEEGLKFMVYLQKENIIDESGMPKERFSAEFPKEGPSILRIQQVVRGDSAAYFCASSPQATSGSFIKQYFGPGTRLTVT.

The J gene is TRBJ1-4, the V gene TRBV12-3 or TRBV12-4, with D unclear. This CDR3 has 15 amino acids. Deletions cut 1 base from V and 0 bases from J, with 6 bases between. The CDR3 DNA reads as TGTGCCAGCAGTTTAGACAGTACAACTAATGAAAAACTGTTTTTT. Amino acids: CASSLDSTTNEKLFF.

The chain combines TRBV4-3 with TRBJ2-5; D is possibly TRBD2 (5 bases). Germline CDR1 and CDR2: LGHNA and YSLEER. This CDR3 has 15 residues. The V gene lost 0 bases and the J gene lost 5 bases, with 13 bases spanning the gap. In DNA, the CDR3 is TGCGCCAGCAGCCAAGATTGGGTCAGGAGGGAGACCCAGTACTTC. As protein: CASSQDWVRRETQYF.

The rearrangement links TRBV4-2 to TRBJ2-5, with no clear D. This CDR3 comprises 15 residues. The V and J ends lost 0 bases and 0 bases respectively, with 8 bases between them. Germline loops: CDR1 LGHNA, CDR2 YNFKEQ. CDR3 DNA sequence: TGTGCCAGCAGCCAAGAAGGAGCATACCAAGAGACCCAGTACTTC. It specifies CASSQEGAYQETQYF.

This chain connects TRBV20-1 to TRBJ2-3; 8 nucleotides match TRBD2. Germline values: CDR1 DFQATT, CDR2 SNEGSKA (reference sequence). The V and J ends lost 5 bases and 2 bases, in that order; junction bases with no gene match: 3. The CDR3 extends over 13 amino acids. The CDR3 sequence: CSAFSGNTDTQYF. DNA for the CDR3: TGCAGTGCTTTTAGCGGGAACACAGATACGCAGTATTTT.

This chain connects TRBV2 to TRBJ2-1; tentatively, D is TRBD2 (6 bases). Per the germline V gene, CDR1 is SNHLY and CDR2 is FYNNEI. The germline V and J ends were trimmed by 7 bases and 4 bases, with 17 bases remaining between them. This CDR3 has 15 amino acids. The CDR3 spells CASIGRLVRYNEQFF. DNA for the CDR3: TGTGCCAGCATAGGACGACTAGTCCGGTACAATGAGCAGTTCTTC.

The chain employs TRBV7-9 and TRBJ2-5; D perhaps matches TRBD1 (5 bases). Germline V lookup: CDR1 SEHNR, CDR2 FQNEAQ (reference sequence). The CDR3 has 15 amino acids. Trimming stripped 1 base from V and 3 bases from J, with 12 bases between. CDR3 bases: TGTGCCAGCAGCTTAGGTGCAGGGATGGAAGAGACCCAGTACTTC. It codes for CASSLGAGMEETQYF. The whole variable domain, remainder taken from reference TRBV7-9 and TRBJ2-5, is DTGVSQNPRHKITKRGQNVTFRCDPISEHNRLYWYRQTLGQGPEFLTYFQNEAQLEKSRLLSDRFSAERPKGSFSTLEIQRTEQGDSAMYLCASSLGAGMEETQYFGPGTRLLVL.

This chain links TRBV27 with TRBJ1-1; TRBD1 might be the D (5 bases). Germline CDR1 MNHEY, CDR2 SMNVEV (reference sequence). This CDR3 comprises 14 residues. Trimming cost V 0 bases and J 4 bases, with 9 bases left between them. The CDR3 DNA reads TGTGCCAGCAGTTTATCTCGGGGGGGCACTGAAGCTTTCTTT. It is translated as CASSLSRGGTEAFF.

This clonotype was counted between two and nine times. The chain's CDR3 is CAISELRERGPNEQFF. In nucleotides, the CDR3 is TGTGCCATCAGTGAGTTACGGGAGAGGGGGCCCAATGAGCAGTTCTTC. The rearrangement uses TRBV10-3 and TRBJ2-1; tentative D call: TRBD1 (7 bases). The CDR3 has 16 amino acids. Between the trimmed V and J ends, which lost 1 base and 6 bases, there was a span of 16 bases. CDR1 and CDR2 (germline): ENHRY, SYGVKD.

V is TRBV6-4 and J is TRBJ2-1; 7 bases are shared with TRBD1. The V gene's germline CDR1 is MRHNA and CDR2 SNTAGT. V shed 0 bases, J shed 3 bases, and the junction held 2 bases outside the gene matches. The CDR3 covers 15 residues. The CDR3 sequence is CASSDSPGGYNEQFF. CDR3 nucleotide sequence: TGTGCCAGCAGTGACTCGCCAGGGGGCTACAATGAGCAGTTCTTC.

This clonotype was picked up many times. This chain's CDR3 is CASSLNRGPYEQYF. The DNA of the CDR3 is TGCGCCAGCAGCCTGAATAGAGGACCCTACGAGCAGTACTTC. The V gene is TRBV5-1, the J gene TRBJ2-7; unclear D gene. The V gene lost 4 bases and the J gene lost 2 bases, with 13 bases spanning the gap. This CDR3 is 14 amino acids long. Per germline, CDR1 SGHRS and CDR2 YFSETQ. The whole variable domain, remainder taken from reference TRBV5-1 and TRBJ2-7, is KAGVTQTPRYLIKTRGQQVTLSCSPISGHRSVSWYQQTPGQGLQFLFEYFSETQRNKGNFPGRFSGRQFSNSRSEMNVSTLELGDSALYLCASSLNRGPYEQYFGPGTRLTVT.